The clone carrying this T cell receptor (beta chain) showed up just once. In the authors' workflow: Estimates of nucleated cell counts were drawn from the amplification of reference gene primers. Clones were sequenced by immunoSEQ multiplex PCR, and TCRdb holds only the in-frame ones, with some missing. V and J calls and clone size are copied from that table; D and trimming were computed from the DNA. The sample records roughly 340,000 clones, about 88% being singletons. The data are from a study of blood T cell repertoires in COVID-19. Across the whole study: Italy, Spain and the United States were the sources of the convalescent and acute COVID-19 samples. PBMCs, B-cell-depleted T cells, or T cells provided the cDNA or gDNA that made up the material.

This CDR3 is 15 amino acids long. Deletions cut 0 bases from V and 4 bases from J, with 12 bases between. Per the germline V gene, CDR1 is SGHAT and CDR2 is FQNNGV. The receptor comes from a woman in her 70s with COVID-19, enrolled during active disease. The chain combines TRBV11-2 with TRBJ1-1; maybe TRBD1 (5 bases). The sequenced material came from peripheral blood. The CDR3 protein is CASSLEGRVGTEAFF. CDR3 nucleotides: TGTGCCAGCAGCTTAGAGGGCAGGGTGGGCACTGAAGCTTTCTTT.